Listed below are T cell receptor beta chains from one sample, sequenced in a study of T cell responses to AZD1222 COVID-19 vaccine. Assay used: immunoSEQ multiplex PCR; TCRdb lists only in-frame clones, some missing. Of around 50,000 clones listed, about nine tenths are singletons. This specimen consisted of peripheral blood, obtained 28 days after the second AZD1222 dose. These TCRs come from an adult who received the AZD1222 COVID-19 vaccine. The CDR3 runs from the conserved cysteine through the conserved F or W. The order of the fields is V gene, D gene, J gene, clone size, CDR3 DNA, CDR3 protein. D genes are given only for firm matches. Size is omitted from some rows. Given values are once, few, many or a class for expanded clones.

>TRBV7-3|TRBD2|TRBJ2-3|-
TGTGCCAGCAGCCCAAGCGGGGCCGAAGATACGCAGTATTTT
CASSPSGAEDTQYF
>TRBV5-1|TRBD2|TRBJ2-7|-
TGCGCCAGCGCCAGGGGACTAGCGGGGGGTCGGGAGCAGTACTTC
CASARGLAGGREQYF
>TRBV7-8|TRBD1|TRBJ2-2|-
TGTGCCAGCCCCACAGGGGGCCGCACCGGGGAGCTGTTTTTT
CASPTGGRTGELFF
>TRBV28|-|TRBJ2-2|-
TGTGCCAGCAGGACAGGGAACACCGGGGAGCTGTTTTTT
CASRTGNTGELFF
>TRBV19|TRBD1|TRBJ1-1|-
TGTGCCAGTAGTATAAGGGACAGGGGATGGACTGAAGCTTTCTTT
CASSIRDRGWTEAFF
>TRBV19|-|TRBJ2-1|-
TGTGCCAGTAGTATAACACTAGGGGGGGCTGAGCAGTTCTTC
CASSITLGGAEQFF
>TRBV7-7|TRBD2|TRBJ2-3|-
TGTGCCAGCAGCCGGACTAGCGGAGCTACAGATACGCAGTATTTT
CASSRTSGATDTQYF
>TRBV9|TRBD2|TRBJ2-3|-
TGTGCCAGCAGCGTAGATCGTGGTTCGGGAGGAGATACGCAGTATTTT
CASSVDRGSGGDTQYF
>TRBV7-2|TRBD1|TRBJ1-1|-
TGTGCCAGCAGCCCAAAGACAGGGACCTCCGTAACGGAAGCTTTCTTT
CASSPKTGTSVTEAFF
>TRBV6-1|-|TRBJ2-2|-
TGTGCCAGCAGTGATAATCCAGGGGAGGCCGGGGAGCTGTTTTTT
CASSDNPGEAGELFF
>TRBV19|-|TRBJ1-2|-
TGTGCCAGTAGTATAGGGAACATTCAGGGCTACACCTTC
CASSIGNIQGYTF
>TRBV19|-|TRBJ1-5|-
TGTGCCAATCCACCGGGGGAAAGCAATCAGCCCCAGCATTTT
CANPPGESNQPQHF
>TRBV7-8|TRBD1|TRBJ2-5|-
TGTGCCAGCAGCCTCGGACTACAGGGGGCGTTTGGGGAGACCCAGTACTTC
CASSLGLQGAFGETQYF
>TRBV13|-|TRBJ2-7|once
TGTGCCAGCAGCCGACTATACGAGCAGTACTTC
CASSRLYEQYF
>TRBV6-1|TRBD1|TRBJ1-2|-
TGTGCCAGCAGTGGAGAAGGGGACAGGGCATCTGGAGGCTACACCTTC
CASSGEGDRASGGYTF
>TRBV7-2|TRBD2|TRBJ2-5|-
TGTGCCAGCAGCTTATCGGGAGCGGGGGGCCAAGAGACCCAGTACTTC
CASSLSGAGGQETQYF
>TRBV7-9|-|TRBJ2-1|-
TGTGCCAGCAGCTTAGTTGGGGACAATGAGCAGTTCTTC
CASSLVGDNEQFF
>TRBV7-2|-|TRBJ2-5|-
TGTGCCAGCAGCTTATCCCCCAGGGGGGGAGAGACCCAGTACTTC
CASSLSPRGGETQYF
>TRBV3-1/TRBV3-2|-|TRBJ1-3|-
TGTGCCAGCAGCAGGGGCGGTGGCTCTGGAAACACCATATATTTT
CASSRGGGSGNTIYF
>TRBV28|-|TRBJ1-5|-
TGTGCCAGCAGCCCGGGGACAATCTCGCCCCAGCATTTT
CASSPGTISPQHF
>TRBV2|-|TRBJ2-5|-
TGTGCCAGCAGTGAATACCCCCGGTACCAAGAGACCCAGTACTTC
CASSEYPRYQETQYF
>TRBV7-2|TRBD1|TRBJ1-2|-
TGTGCCAGCAGCTCCGGACAGGGTTATGGCTACACCTTC
CASSSGQGYGYTF
>TRBV11-2|TRBD1|TRBJ2-1|-
TGTGCCAGCAACCCTACAGGGGGAAACAATGAGCAGTTCTTC
CASNPTGGNNEQFF
>TRBV19|TRBD1|TRBJ1-2|-
TGTGCCAGTACGCCCTCCGGGACAGCAAGGAGGGGCTATGGCTACACCTTC
CASTPSGTARRGYGYTF
>TRBV18|TRBD1|TRBJ1-6|-
TGTGCCAGCTCCCCCCGGGACAGACAAAATTCACCCCTCCACTTT
CASSPRDRQNSPLHF
>TRBV4-3|TRBD2|TRBJ2-2|-
TGCGCCAGCAGCCAAGTAGCGGGAGGGTACAGCGGGGAGCTGTTTTTT
CASSQVAGGYSGELFF
>TRBV4-1|TRBD2|TRBJ2-3|-
TGCGCCAGCAGGGGGGCGGGGGGCATCACAGATACGCAGTATTTT
CASRGAGGITDTQYF
>TRBV18|TRBD1|TRBJ1-2|-
TGTGCCAGCTCACCGGACAGGTTGCCCTATGGCTACACCTTC
CASSPDRLPYGYTF
>TRBV4-1|-|TRBJ2-7|-
TGCGCCAGCAGCCAAGGCCGGACTCTTACCTCCTACGAGCAGTACTTC
CASSQGRTLTSYEQYF
>TRBV4-1|-|TRBJ2-3|-
TGCGCCAGCAGCCAAACCGGGGAGGGGGCAGATACGCAGTATTTT
CASSQTGEGADTQYF
>TRBV28|TRBD1|TRBJ1-2|-
TGTGCCAGCAGTCCCCCGGGACAGGGCAATGGCTACACCTTC
CASSPPGQGNGYTF
>TRBV6-6|-|TRBJ2-1|-
TGTGCCAGCAGTTATCTTCGCGATGAGCAGTTCTTC
CASSYLRDEQFF
>TRBV27|TRBD1|TRBJ2-1|-
TGTGCCAGCAGTTGGCAGGCAGGGGGCTTTGAAAATGAGCAGTTCTTC
CASSWQAGGFENEQFF
>TRBV27|-|TRBJ1-1|-
TGTGCCAGCAGTTCCAGGGTCCGGAACACTGAAGCTTTCTTT
CASSSRVRNTEAFF
>TRBV4-1|-|TRBJ2-5|once
TGCGCCAGCAGCGACGTCTTGGCAGGGGTAGAGACCCAGTACTTC
CASSDVLAGVETQYF
>TRBV25-1|-|TRBJ1-2|-
TGTGCCAGCAGTGGGATCCGGGACGGAAAAAAAGGTGGCTATGGCTACACCTTC
CASSGIRDGKKGGYGYTF
>TRBV7-6|-|TRBJ1-3|-
TGTGCCAGCAGCTTACGGAGGGGAGGAAACACCATATATTTT
CASSLRRGGNTIYF
>TRBV7-6|-|TRBJ1-4|-
TGTGCCAGCAGCCCCCGGACTTTCTCAACTAATGAAAAACTGTTTTTT
CASSPRTFSTNEKLFF
>TRBV5-1|-|TRBJ1-6|-
TGCGCCAGCAGCTTGGGGGGGTTGCGTTCACCCCTCCACTTT
CASSLGGLRSPLHF
>TRBV11-3|TRBD1|TRBJ2-2|-
TGTGCCAGCAGCCCCTGGGCGGCAAGGGGGCAGAACACCGGGGAGCTGTTTTTT
CASSPWAARGQNTGELFF
>TRBV24-1|-|TRBJ1-2|-
TGTGCCACCAGTGCTTCAGGTTTCTATGGCTACACCTTC
CATSASGFYGYTF
>TRBV7-2|TRBD1|TRBJ2-1|-
TGTGCCAGCAGCCAGGGACAGGGACTCTATGAGCAGTTCTTC
CASSQGQGLYEQFF
>TRBV27|TRBD2|TRBJ2-3|-
TGTGCCAGCAGTTCGGGACTAGTAACAGATACGCAGTATTTT
CASSSGLVTDTQYF
>TRBV28|TRBD1|TRBJ2-5|-
TGTGCCAGCAGTCACGGACAGGGAAAAGAGACCCAGTACTTC
CASSHGQGKETQYF
>TRBV12-3/TRBV12-4|-|TRBJ1-1|once
TGTGCCAGCAGTCCGTCGACAAGCCCTTTCTTT
CASSPSTSPFF
>TRBV29-1|TRBD1|TRBJ1-2|-
TGCAGCGTTGAGGGGACAGATCGCTACACCTTC
CSVEGTDRYTF
>TRBV3-1/TRBV3-2|TRBD2|TRBJ2-2|-
TGTGCCAGTCAACCTAGCGGGAGGGCTCCCGGGGAGCTGTTTTTT
CASQPSGRAPGELFF
>TRBV6-1|-|TRBJ1-5|-
TGTGCCAGCAGTGAAGGGGGGTCTGTGAATCAGCCCCAGCATTTT
CASSEGGSVNQPQHF
>TRBV10-3|-|TRBJ1-1|-
TGTGCCATCACTGAGGGACGCGACACTGAAGCTTTCTTT
CAITEGRDTEAFF
>TRBV19|-|TRBJ2-5|-
TGTGCCAGTACCGGAGAGACCCAGTACTTC
CASTGETQYF
>TRBV6-2/TRBV6-3|-|TRBJ2-3|-
TGTGCCAGCAGTTACTCGAGCGGGCCAGTAGATACGCAGTATTTT
CASSYSSGPVDTQYF
>TRBV10-3|TRBD1|TRBJ1-6|-
TGTGCCATCAGTCGGGACAGCAGCAAGATGGGGTCCTATAATTCACCCCTCCACTTT
CAISRDSSKMGSYNSPLHF
>TRBV5-4|TRBD1|TRBJ2-1|-
TGTGCCAGCCGGACAGGGACGGAGAATGAGCAGTTCTTC
CASRTGTENEQFF